These 21 T cell receptor beta chains share one sample of origin, sequenced in a study of CXCR3-negative and CXCR3-positive naive CD8 T cells. Whole-study findings and limits: Greater hydrophobicity was found in TRB CDR3s of CXCR3-positive naive cells than of CXCR3-negative naive cells.

All TRB cDNA libraries came from 5' RACE performed with UMI labels. From its re-call of the 5' RACE reads, TCRdb lists each CDR3 protein once, without DNA. The table for this sample gives 150,000 to 160,000 distinct CDR3 sequences. No cognate antigen is known for these TCRs. The sequenced material came from naive CXCR3+ CD8+ T cells from blood. As for subset: CD45RO-CCR7+CD27+CD95- naive CD8+ T cells expressing CXCR3 (TNR3+). The receptors originated from a human donor in good health. Some clones in this sample may be carry-over from other donors' samples.

The chain couples TRBV6-6 to TRBJ1-5; the TRBD1 assignment by TCRdb is unverifiable without DNA. The CDR3 is 15 residues long. Germline assignment: CDR1 MNHNY and CDR2 SVGAGI (reference sequence). This chain's CDR3 is CASSYLGQRNQPQHF.

The rearrangement uses TRBV7-3 and TRBJ1-6; absent DNA, TCRdb's TRBD1 call cannot be checked. The CDR3 has 15 residues. Germline loops: CDR1 SGHTA, CDR2 FQGTGA. This CDR3 is CASSVHGDWDSPLHF.

The rearrangement uses TRBV6-5 and TRBJ2-7. The CDR3 consists of 12 residues. Germline CDR1 is MNHEY and CDR2 is SVGAGI. The CDR3 region is CASGLSSYEQYF.

This rearrangement joins TRBV7-9 to TRBJ1-3; the D call of TRBD1 rests on TCRdb alone, since no DNA is present to check it. CDR1 and CDR2 from the germline V gene are SEHNR and FQNEAQ (reference sequence). There are 17 residues in the CDR3. This CDR3 is CASSSWDRGLEGNTIYF.

This chain joins TRBV7-8 and TRBJ2-3; the D gene TCRdb calls, TRBD2, cannot be checked with no DNA. CDR1 and CDR2 (germline): SGHVS, FQNEAQ. There are 15 residues in the CDR3. The CDR3 reads CASSILAGTTDTQYF.

The CDR3 is CASSVAHLEGMISNQPQHF. J is TRBJ1-5 and V is TRBV6-1; there is no DNA to check the TCRdb D call of TRBD1. This CDR3 has 19 amino acids. From germline, CDR1 is MNHNS and CDR2 SASEGT.

The rearrangement uses TRBV6-6 and TRBJ1-1. Germline V lookup: CDR1 MNHNY, CDR2 SVGAGI (reference sequence). The CDR3 is 13 amino acids. The CDR3 reads CASSITENTEAFF.

J is TRBJ2-6 and V is TRBV5-1; TCRdb proposes TRBD2, but this gene call is untestable without DNA. The CDR3 covers 18 residues. CDR1 is SGHRS and CDR2 is YFSETQ in the germline V gene. CDR3 residues: CASSSSGSPLAGANVLTF.

The chain recombines TRBV7-2 with TRBJ2-1. The CDR3 contains 13 residues. In germline, CDR1 is SGHTA, CDR2 FQGNSA. This chain's CDR3 is CASGLAKYNEQFF.

V usage is TRBV19 and J usage is TRBJ2-6; the D call from TCRdb, TRBD1, cannot be confirmed without DNA. Germline V gene data show CDR1 as LNHDA and CDR2 as SQIVND (reference sequence). CDR3 size: 15 residues. This CDR3 is CAAGTGASGANVLTF.

The chain employs TRBV4-2 and TRBJ2-1; with no DNA, the TCRdb D assignment of TRBD2 cannot be verified. Germline CDR1 reads LGHNA; CDR2 reads YNFKEQ. The CDR3 is 16 residues long. The CDR3: CASSQGSSGGANEQFF.

The chain is built from TRBV4-3 and TRBJ2-6; lacking DNA, the TRBD1 call made by TCRdb goes unchecked. Germline V gene lookup returns CDR1 LGHNA and CDR2 YSLEER. The CDR3 is made up of 22 amino acids. This chain's CDR3 is CASSQDRFGRGAPSSGANVLTF.

This sequence joins TRBV25-1 and TRBJ2-1; the D call of TRBD2 rests on TCRdb alone, since no DNA is present to check it. Germline V gene lookup returns CDR1 MGHDK and CDR2 SYGVNS. This CDR3 comprises 15 residues. The CDR3 region is CASTQLGSSYNEQFF.

The chain couples TRBV29-1 to TRBJ2-1; the TCRdb D gene call, TRBD1, has no DNA to confirm it. This CDR3 is 17 amino acids long. Looked up from germline, CDR1 is SQVTM and CDR2 is ANQGSEA. CDR3 amino acids: CSVEGNGPGYRVNEQFF.

The chain recombines TRBV5-1 with TRBJ2-7; absent DNA, TCRdb's TRBD1 call cannot be checked. The CDR3 covers 15 residues. Germline CDR1 SGHRS, CDR2 YFSETQ. CDR3 loop: CASSGGQGEGYEQYF.

The chain uses TRBV27 and TRBJ2-1; checking the TCRdb D call of TRBD2 is not possible without DNA. The CDR3 extends over 18 amino acids. Germline assignment: CDR1 MNHEY and CDR2 SMNVEV (reference sequence). CDR3 residues: CASSWMLAGGPSYNEQFF.

The rearrangement joins TRBV11-2 to TRBJ2-3; lacking DNA, the TRBD2 call made by TCRdb goes unchecked. Germline V lookup: CDR1 SGHAT, CDR2 FQNNGV. This CDR3 spans 14 amino acids. This chain's CDR3 is CASSAGTSPDTQYF.

The V and J genes are TRBV12-3 or TRBV12-4 and TRBJ2-1. This CDR3 contains 13 residues. CDR3 sequence reads: CASSPYRTKKQFF.

The chain combines TRBV7-2 with TRBJ2-3; the TRBD2 assignment by TCRdb is unverifiable without DNA. The V gene's germline CDR1 is SGHTA and CDR2 FQGNSA. The CDR3 extends over 15 amino acids. CDR3 protein: CASSSGRTSTDTQYF.

The rearrangement links TRBV7-9 to TRBJ2-7; without DNA, the TCRdb call of TRBD1 cannot be checked. The germline V gene encodes CDR1 SEHNR and CDR2 FQNEAQ (reference sequence). The CDR3 runs to 16 residues. CDR3 sequence: CASSPPGTESSYEQYF.

V and J are TRBV7-8 and TRBJ2-7; TCRdb reports TRBD2, a call that lacks DNA to check it against. The CDR3 is made up of 16 amino acids. Germline V CDR1 and CDR2: SGHVS, FQNEAQ. CDR3 region: CASSPQSGLSTYEQYF.